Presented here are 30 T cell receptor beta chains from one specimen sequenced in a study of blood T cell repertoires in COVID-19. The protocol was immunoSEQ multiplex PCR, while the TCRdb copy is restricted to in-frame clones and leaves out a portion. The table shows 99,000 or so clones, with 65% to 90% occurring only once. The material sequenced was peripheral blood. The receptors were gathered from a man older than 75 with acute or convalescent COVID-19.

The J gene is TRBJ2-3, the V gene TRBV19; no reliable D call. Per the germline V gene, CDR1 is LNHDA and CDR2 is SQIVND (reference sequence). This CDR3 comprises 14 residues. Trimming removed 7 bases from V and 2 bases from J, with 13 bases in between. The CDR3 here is CASNHPGSTDTQYF. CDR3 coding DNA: TGTGCCAGTAATCACCCAGGATCCACAGATACGCAGTATTTT.

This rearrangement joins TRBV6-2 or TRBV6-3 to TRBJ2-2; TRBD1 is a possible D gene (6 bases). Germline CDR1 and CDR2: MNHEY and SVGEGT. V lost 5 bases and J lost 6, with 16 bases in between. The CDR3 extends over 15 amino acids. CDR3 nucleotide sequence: TGTGCCAGCAGTCGACAGGACCCGAGGGCCGGGGAGCTGTTTTTT. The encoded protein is CASSRQDPRAGELFF.

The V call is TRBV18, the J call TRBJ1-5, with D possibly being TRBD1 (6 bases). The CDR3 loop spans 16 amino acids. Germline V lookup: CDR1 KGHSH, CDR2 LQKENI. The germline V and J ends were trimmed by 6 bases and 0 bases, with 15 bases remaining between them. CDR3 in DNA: TGTGCCAGCTCCCTACAGGGCCCCCTTAGCAATCAGCCCCAGCATTTT. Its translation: CASSLQGPLSNQPQHF.

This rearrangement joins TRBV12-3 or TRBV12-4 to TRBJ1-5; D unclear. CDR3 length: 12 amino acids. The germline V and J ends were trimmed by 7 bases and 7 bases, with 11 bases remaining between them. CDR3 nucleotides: TGTGCCAGCACAGTCCTCGGGCAGCCCCAGCATTTT. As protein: CASTVLGQPQHF.

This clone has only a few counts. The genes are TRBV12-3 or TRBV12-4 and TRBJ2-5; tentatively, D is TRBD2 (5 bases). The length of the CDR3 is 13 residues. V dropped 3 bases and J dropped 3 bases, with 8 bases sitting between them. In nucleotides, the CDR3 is TGTGCCAGCAGTTTGAGCGGAAAAGAGACCCAGTACTTC. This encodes CASSLSGKETQYF.

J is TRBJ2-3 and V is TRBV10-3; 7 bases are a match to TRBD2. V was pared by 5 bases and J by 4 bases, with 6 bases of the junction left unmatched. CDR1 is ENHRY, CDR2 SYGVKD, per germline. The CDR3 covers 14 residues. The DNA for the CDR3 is TGTGCCATCAGTAATAGCGGGTCGCCAGATACGCAGTATTTT. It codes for CAISNSGSPDTQYF.

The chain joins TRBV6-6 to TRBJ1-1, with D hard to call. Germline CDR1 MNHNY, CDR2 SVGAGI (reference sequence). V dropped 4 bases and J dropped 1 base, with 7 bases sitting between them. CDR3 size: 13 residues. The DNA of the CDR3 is TGTGCCAGCAGTTTCAGGTCGAACACTGAAGCTTTCTTT. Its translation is CASSFRSNTEAFF.

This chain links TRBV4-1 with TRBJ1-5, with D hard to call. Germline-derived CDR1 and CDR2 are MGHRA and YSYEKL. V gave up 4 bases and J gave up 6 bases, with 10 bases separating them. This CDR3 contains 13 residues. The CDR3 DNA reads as TGCGCCAGCAGCCGGGCGGGTGCTCAGCCCCAGCATTTT. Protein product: CASSRAGAQPQHF.

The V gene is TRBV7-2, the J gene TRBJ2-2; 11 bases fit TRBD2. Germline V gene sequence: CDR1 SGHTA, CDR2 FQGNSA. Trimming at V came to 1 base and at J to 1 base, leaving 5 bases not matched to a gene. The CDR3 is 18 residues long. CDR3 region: CASSLGRLAGLNTGELFF. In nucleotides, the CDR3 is TGTGCCAGCAGCTTAGGGAGACTAGCGGGATTGAACACCGGGGAGCTGTTTTTT.

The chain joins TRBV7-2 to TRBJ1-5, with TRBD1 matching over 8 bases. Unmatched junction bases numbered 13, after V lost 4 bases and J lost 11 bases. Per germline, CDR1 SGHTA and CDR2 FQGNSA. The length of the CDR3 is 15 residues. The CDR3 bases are TGTGCCAGCAGCTATTCCGGGAGGACAGGGCAAGCCCAGCATTTT. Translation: CASSYSGRTGQAQHF.

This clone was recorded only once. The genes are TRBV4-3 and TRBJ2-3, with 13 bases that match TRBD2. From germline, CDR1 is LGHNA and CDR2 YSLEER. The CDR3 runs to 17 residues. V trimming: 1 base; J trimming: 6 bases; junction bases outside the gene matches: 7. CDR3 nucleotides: TGCGCCAGCAGCCAAGGAAGACTAGCGGGAGGAGGGGATACGCAGTATTTT. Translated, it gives CASSQGRLAGGGDTQYF.

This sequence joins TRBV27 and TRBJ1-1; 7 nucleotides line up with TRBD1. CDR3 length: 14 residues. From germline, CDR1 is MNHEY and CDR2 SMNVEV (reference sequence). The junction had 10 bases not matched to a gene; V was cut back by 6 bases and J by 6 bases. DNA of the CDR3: TGTGCCAGCAGAGACAGGGAGACGGCGCCTGAAGCTTTCTTT. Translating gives CASRDRETAPEAFF.

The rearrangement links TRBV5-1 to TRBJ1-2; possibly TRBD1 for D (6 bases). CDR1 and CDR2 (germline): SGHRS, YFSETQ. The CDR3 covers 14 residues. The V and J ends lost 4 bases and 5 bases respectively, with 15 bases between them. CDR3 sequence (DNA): TGCGCCAGCAGCGTCTGGGAGGGGGTTTATGGCTACACCTTC. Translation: CASSVWEGVYGYTF.

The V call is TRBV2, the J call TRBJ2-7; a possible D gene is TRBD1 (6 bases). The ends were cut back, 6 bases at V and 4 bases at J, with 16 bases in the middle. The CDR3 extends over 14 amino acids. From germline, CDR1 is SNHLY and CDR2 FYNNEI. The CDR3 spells CASSDRLIGYEQYF. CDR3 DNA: TGTGCCAGCAGCGACAGGTTAATCGGATACGAGCAGTACTTC.

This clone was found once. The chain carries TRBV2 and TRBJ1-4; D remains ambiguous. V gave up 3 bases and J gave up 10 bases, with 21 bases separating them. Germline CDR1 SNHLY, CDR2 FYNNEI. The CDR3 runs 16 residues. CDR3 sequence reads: CASSDSGGMVFGKLFF. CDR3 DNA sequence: TGTGCCAGCAGTGATTCGGGCGGGATGGTGTTTGGAAAACTGTTTTTT.

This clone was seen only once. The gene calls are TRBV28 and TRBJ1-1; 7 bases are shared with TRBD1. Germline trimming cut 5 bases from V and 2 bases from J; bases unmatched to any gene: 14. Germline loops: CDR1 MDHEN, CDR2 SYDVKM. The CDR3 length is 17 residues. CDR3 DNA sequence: TGTGCCAGCAGTCCCGTGATGGGAGAGGGGGCTAACACTGAAGCTTTCTTT. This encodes CASSPVMGEGANTEAFF. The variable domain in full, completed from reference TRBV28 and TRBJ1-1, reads DVKVTQSSRYLVKRTGEKVFLECVQDMDHENMFWYRQDPGLGLRLIYFSYDVKMKEKGDIPEGYSVSREKKERFSLILESASTNQTSMYLCASSPVMGEGANTEAFFGQGTRLTVV.

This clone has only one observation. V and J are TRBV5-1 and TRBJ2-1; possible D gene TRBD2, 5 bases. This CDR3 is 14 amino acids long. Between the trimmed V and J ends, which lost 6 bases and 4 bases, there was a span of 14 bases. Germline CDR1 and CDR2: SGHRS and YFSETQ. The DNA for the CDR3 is TGCGCCAGCACTTTCCCGGGGAATTACAATGAGCAGTTCTTC. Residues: CASTFPGNYNEQFF.

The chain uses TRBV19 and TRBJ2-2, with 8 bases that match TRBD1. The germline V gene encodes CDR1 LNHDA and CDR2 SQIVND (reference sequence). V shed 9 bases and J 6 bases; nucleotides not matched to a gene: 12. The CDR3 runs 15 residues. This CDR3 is CASMWGQGAAGELFF. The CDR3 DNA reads TGTGCCAGCATGTGGGGGCAGGGGGCCGCCGGGGAGCTGTTTTTT.

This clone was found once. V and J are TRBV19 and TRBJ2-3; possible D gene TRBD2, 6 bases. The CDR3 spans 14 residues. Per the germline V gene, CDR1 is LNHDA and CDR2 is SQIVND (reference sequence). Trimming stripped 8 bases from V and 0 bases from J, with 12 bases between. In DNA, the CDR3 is TGTGCCAGTGGGAGGAGGGTGAGCACAGATACGCAGTATTTT. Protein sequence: CASGRRVSTDTQYF.

CDR3 DNA sequence: TGCGCCAGCAGCCCACCTACGTCGGGAGGGCCAGATACGCAGTATTTT. As protein: CASSPPTSGGPDTQYF. V is TRBV5-1 and J is TRBJ2-3; 8 bases are a match to TRBD2. J lost 4 bases, V lost 4 bases, and 11 bases had no gene match. Germline V lookup: CDR1 SGHRS, CDR2 YFSETQ. The CDR3 consists of 16 residues.

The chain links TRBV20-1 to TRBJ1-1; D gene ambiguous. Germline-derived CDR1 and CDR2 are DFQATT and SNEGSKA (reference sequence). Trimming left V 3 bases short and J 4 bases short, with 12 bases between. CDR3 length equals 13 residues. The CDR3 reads CSASARAGTEAFF. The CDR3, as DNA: TGCAGTGCTAGTGCGAGGGCCGGCACTGAAGCTTTCTTT.

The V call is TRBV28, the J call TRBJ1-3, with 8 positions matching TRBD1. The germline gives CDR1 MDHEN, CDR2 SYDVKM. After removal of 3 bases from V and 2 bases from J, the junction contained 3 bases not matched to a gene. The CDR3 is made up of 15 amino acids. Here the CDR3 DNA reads TGTGCCAGCAGTTTCCAGGGACAGGCTGGAAACACCATATATTTT. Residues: CASSFQGQAGNTIYF. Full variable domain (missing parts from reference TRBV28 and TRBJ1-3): DVKVTQSSRYLVKRTGEKVFLECVQDMDHENMFWYRQDPGLGLRLIYFSYDVKMKEKGDIPEGYSVSREKKERFSLILESASTNQTSMYLCASSFQGQAGNTIYFGEGSWLTVV.

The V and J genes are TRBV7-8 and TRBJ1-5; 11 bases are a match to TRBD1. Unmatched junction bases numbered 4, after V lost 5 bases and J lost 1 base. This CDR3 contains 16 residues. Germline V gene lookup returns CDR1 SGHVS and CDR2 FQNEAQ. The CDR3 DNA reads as TGTGCCAGCAGCCCTTGGGACAGGGGGAGCAATCAGCCCCAGCATTTT. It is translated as CASSPWDRGSNQPQHF.

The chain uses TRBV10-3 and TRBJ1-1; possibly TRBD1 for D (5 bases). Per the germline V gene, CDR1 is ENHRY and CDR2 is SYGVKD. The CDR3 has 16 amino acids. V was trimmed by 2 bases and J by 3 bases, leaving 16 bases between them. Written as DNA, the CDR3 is TGTGCCATCAGTGAGCTAAAACACAGCAGGGACACTGAAGCTTTCTTT. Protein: CAISELKHSRDTEAFF.

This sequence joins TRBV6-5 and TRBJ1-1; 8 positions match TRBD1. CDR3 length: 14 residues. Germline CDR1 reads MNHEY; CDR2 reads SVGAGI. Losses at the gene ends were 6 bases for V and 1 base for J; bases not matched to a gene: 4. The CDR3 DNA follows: TGTGCCAGCAGCAGGGACAGGAGGAACACTGAAGCTTTCTTT. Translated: CASSRDRRNTEAFF.

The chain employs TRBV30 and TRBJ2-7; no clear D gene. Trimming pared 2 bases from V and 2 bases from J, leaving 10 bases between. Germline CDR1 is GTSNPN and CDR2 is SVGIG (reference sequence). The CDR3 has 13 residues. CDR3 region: CAWSRQTTYEQYF. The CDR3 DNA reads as TGTGCCTGGAGTCGCCAGACAACCTACGAGCAGTACTTC. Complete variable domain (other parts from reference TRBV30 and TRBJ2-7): SQTIHQWPATLVQPVGSPLSLECTVEGTSNPNLYWYRQAAGRGLQLLFYSVGIGQISSEVPQNLSASRPQDRQFILSSKKLLLSDSGFYLCAWSRQTTYEQYFGPGTRLTVT.

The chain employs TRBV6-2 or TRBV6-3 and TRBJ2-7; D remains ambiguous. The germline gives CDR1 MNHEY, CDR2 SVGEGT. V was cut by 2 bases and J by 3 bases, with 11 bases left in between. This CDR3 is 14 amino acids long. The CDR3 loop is CASSYIIRGYEQYF. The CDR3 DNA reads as TGTGCCAGCAGTTACATCATACGAGGCTACGAGCAGTACTTC.

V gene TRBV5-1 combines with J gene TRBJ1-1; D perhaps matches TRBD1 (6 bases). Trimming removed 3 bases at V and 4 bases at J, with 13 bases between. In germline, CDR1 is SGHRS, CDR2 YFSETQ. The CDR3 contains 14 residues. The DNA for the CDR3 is TGCGCCAGCAGCTGGGGGCGCGGGGGCACTGAAGCTTTCTTT. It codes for CASSWGRGGTEAFF.

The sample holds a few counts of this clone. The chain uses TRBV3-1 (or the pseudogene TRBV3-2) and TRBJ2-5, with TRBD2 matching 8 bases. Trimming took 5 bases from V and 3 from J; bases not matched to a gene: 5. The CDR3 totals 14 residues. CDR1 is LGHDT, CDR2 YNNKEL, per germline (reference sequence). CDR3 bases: TGTGCCAGCAGCGCCAGCGGGAGTAAAGAGACCCAGTACTTC. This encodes CASSASGSKETQYF.

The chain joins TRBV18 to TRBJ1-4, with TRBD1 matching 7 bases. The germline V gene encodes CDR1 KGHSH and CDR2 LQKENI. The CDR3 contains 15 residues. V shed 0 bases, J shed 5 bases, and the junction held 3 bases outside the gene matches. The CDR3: CASSPPGTENEKLFF. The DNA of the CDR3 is TGTGCCAGCTCACCACCCGGGACAGAAAATGAAAAACTGTTTTTT.